Shown below are 17 T cell receptor beta chains from a single sample sequenced in a study of regulatory T cells in long-lasting Graves disease. Described time point: newly diagnosed GD, antithyroid drugs for less than 3 months. From RNA extracted from PBMCs, the TCR library was made. In building TCR beta libraries, iRepertoire HTBI primers were used together with Arm-PCR of CDR3 regions. Each CDR3 protein gets one entry after TCRdb re-called the multiplex PCR reads with MiXCR. The sample shows around 250,000 distinct CDR3 sequences, approximately 20% of them seen only once. This sample also belongs to another study, concerning T cells in Graves' hyperthyroidism and ophthalmopathy.

The source was peripheral blood mononuclear cells (PBMCs), collected at new diagnosis, from a patient treated with antithyroid drugs. These receptors all stem from a woman aged 25 to 39 with Graves disease.

This clonotype was counted many times. This chain links TRBV9 with TRBJ1-3; perhaps TRBD1 as D (6 bases). Per germline, CDR1 SGDLS and CDR2 YYNGEE. There are 13 residues in the CDR3. V lost 3 bases and J lost 2, with 6 bases in between. The CDR3 nucleotides are TGTGCCAGCAGCGGACAGGCTGGAAACACCATATATTTT. Amino acid sequence: CASSGQAGNTIYF.

V usage is TRBV20-1 and J usage is TRBJ2-3; the match to TRBD1 covers 11 bases. The V gene end was trimmed by 3 bases and the J gene end by 5 bases; junction bases not matched to a gene: 4. In germline, CDR1 is DFQATT, CDR2 SNEGSKA (reference sequence). The CDR3 runs to 14 residues. The CDR3 protein is CSARGQGDLDTQYF. CDR3 DNA: TGCAGTGCTAGGGGACAGGGGGATCTAGATACGCAGTATTTT.

As regards this clonotype: A read error may be the cause here, since a much bigger clone is one base away. The chain uses TRBV3-1 and TRBJ2-7, with 8 bases lining up with TRBD2. The germline V gene has CDR1 LGHDT and CDR2 YNNKEL (reference sequence). This CDR3 comprises 13 residues. Germline trimming cut 7 bases from V and 7 bases from J; bases unmatched to any gene: 9. The CDR3 DNA reads as TGTGCCAGCAACTCCCGACTAGCGAGGGAGCAGTACTTC. Translation gives CASNSRLAREQYF.

This clonotype appeared many times. The chain recombines TRBV5-5 with TRBJ1-1, with D possibly matching TRBD1 (5 bases). This CDR3 comprises 18 residues. V gave up 1 base and J gave up 1 base, with 20 bases separating them. Germline lookup yields CDR1 SGHKS and CDR2 YYEKEE (reference sequence). The CDR3 region has the DNA TGTGCCAGCAGCTTGCGAGCAGGGTCGGATAGCCGGAACACTGAAGCTTTCTTT. Its translation: CASSLRAGSDSRNTEAFF.

At least ten counts were recorded for this clonotype. The chain joins TRBV7-3 to TRBJ1-6, with TRBD1 matching over 10 bases. Germline V lookup: CDR1 SGHTA, CDR2 FQGTGA. J was trimmed by 7 bases and V by 5 bases; bases with no gene match: 5. The CDR3 contains 15 residues. The CDR3 loop reads CASSQGTGDNSPLHF. CDR3 bases: TGTGCCAGCAGCCAGGGGACAGGGGACAATTCACCCCTCCACTTT.

The chain has TRBV10-1 and TRBJ1-1; D gene ambiguous. V lost 6 bases to trimming and J lost 0 bases, with 8 bases between them. The germline V gene has CDR1 WNHNN and CDR2 SYGVQD (reference sequence). There are 13 residues in the CDR3. CDR3 nucleotides: TGCGCCAGCAGGGACCGCTTGAACACTGAAGCTTTCTTT. This encodes CASRDRLNTEAFF.

A remark on this clonotype: A read error likely explains this, since a far larger clone differs by one base. The V gene is TRBV12-3 or TRBV12-4, the J gene TRBJ2-4; 14 bases map to TRBD2. CDR3 length equals 20 residues. Trimming at V came to 2 bases and at J to 13 bases, leaving 22 bases not matched to a gene. The CDR3 DNA reads as TGTGCCAGCAGTTTAAGGACTAGCGGGGGGTTCCTGAGCTCCTACAATGAGCAGTACTTC. Translated, it gives CASSLRTSGGFLSSYNEQYF.

This clonotype was detected many times. The chain joins TRBV27 to TRBJ1-2; no firm D call. V lost 4 bases and J lost 6, with 15 bases in between. Germline lookup yields CDR1 MNHEY and CDR2 SMNVEV (reference sequence). There are 14 residues in the CDR3. The CDR3: CASSSHYLGHGYTF. The CDR3, as DNA: TGTGCCAGCAGTTCACATTATCTAGGACATGGCTACACCTTC.

This chain uses TRBV3-1 with TRBJ2-5; 7 bases agree with TRBD2. This CDR3 is built from 15 residues. J lost 9 bases, V lost 6 bases, and 16 bases had no gene match. In germline, CDR1 is LGHDT, CDR2 YNNKEL (reference sequence). CDR3 protein: CASSYSYGEGQAQYF. The CDR3 DNA reads TGTGCCAGCAGTTACTCCTACGGGGAGGGGCAGGCCCAGTACTTC.

This clonotype came up many times. J is TRBJ2-5 and V is TRBV7-6, with 13 nucleotides matching TRBD2. The V gene's germline CDR1 is SGHVS and CDR2 FNYEAQ. Unmatched junction bases numbered 9, after V lost 4 bases and J lost 4 bases. This CDR3 comprises 17 residues. As DNA, the CDR3 is TGTGCCAGCAGCTCAGGACTAGCGGGGGCCGAGGGAGAGACCCAGTACTTC. As protein: CASSSGLAGAEGETQYF.

This clonotype has a single count. This sequence joins TRBV11-1 and TRBJ2-1, with 10 bases that match TRBD2. Germline V gives CDR1 SGHAT, CDR2 FQDESV (reference sequence). J lost 15 bases, V lost 5 bases, and 7 bases had no gene match. CDR3 length: 12 residues. The chain's CDR3 is CASSRGLAEGFF. The CDR3 nucleotides read TGTGCCAGCAGCCGTGGACTAGCGGAAGGGTTCTTC.

There are many counts of this clonotype. The chain uses TRBV3-1 and TRBJ2-1, with 9 bases fitting TRBD2. The CDR3 contains 16 residues. CDR1 and CDR2 from the germline V gene are LGHDT and YNNKEL (reference sequence). V gave up 1 base and J gave up 7 bases; unmatched junction bases: 8. The CDR3 nucleotides are TGTGCCAGCAGCCAAGTAGGCGGGGGGGCCCGGAATGAGCAGTTCTTC. Its protein is CASSQVGGGARNEQFF.

The chain recombines TRBV19 with TRBJ1-6, with 7 bases identical to TRBD1. The CDR3 sequence is 16 residues long. CDR1 and CDR2 from the germline V gene are LNHDA and SQIVND (reference sequence). With V trimmed by 6 bases and J by 4 bases, 9 bases remained unmatched. DNA for the CDR3: TGTGCCAGTAGGACAGGGACCCGAGTTTATAATTCACCCCTCCACTTT. Amino acids: CASRTGTRVYNSPLHF.

This clonotype was seen many times. This rearrangement joins TRBV5-5 to TRBJ1-6, with 9 bases fitting TRBD1. V shed 3 bases and J 10 bases; nucleotides not matched to a gene: 5. This CDR3 comprises 14 residues. The germline V gene has CDR1 SGHKS and CDR2 YYEKEE (reference sequence). The CDR3 spells CASSWDRERSPLHF. The CDR3 DNA reads as TGTGCCAGCAGCTGGGACAGGGAAAGATCACCCCTCCACTTT. Complete variable domain (other parts from reference TRBV5-5 and TRBJ1-6): DAGVTQSPTHLIKTRGQQVTLRCSPISGHKSVSWYQQVLGQGPQFIFQYYEKEERGRGNFPDRFSARQFPNYSSELNVNALLLGDSALYLCASSWDRERSPLHFGNGTRLTVT.

This clonotype was detected ten times or more. The rearrangement uses TRBV20-1 and TRBJ1-3; D not resolved. Germline CDR1 DFQATT, CDR2 SNEGSKA (reference sequence). Trimming left V 4 bases short and J 3 bases short, with 13 bases between. This CDR3 is 14 amino acids long. The chain's CDR3 is CSANSREFGNTIYF. The CDR3 DNA reads as TGCAGTGCTAACAGCCGGGAGTTTGGAAACACCATATATTTT.

There are many counts of this clonotype. J is TRBJ2-7 and V is TRBV6-1; the match to TRBD1 covers 7 bases. CDR3 size: 13 residues. Trimming removed 5 bases from V and 3 bases from J; junction bases left unmatched: 4. Per germline, CDR1 MNHNS and CDR2 SASEGT. In nucleotides, the CDR3 is TGTGCCAGCAGTCCCGACAGGGACTACGAGCAGTACTTC. Its translation is CASSPDRDYEQYF.

This chain connects TRBV19 to TRBJ2-7, with D perhaps given as TRBD1 or TRBD2 (6 bases each). Germline-derived CDR1 and CDR2 are LNHDA and SQIVND (reference sequence). Trimming cost V 5 bases and J 5 bases, with 13 bases left between them. The CDR3 consists of 13 residues. CDR3 residues: CASSPLGGDEQYF. For the CDR3, the DNA is TGTGCCAGTAGTCCCCTGGGGGGCGACGAGCAGTACTTC.